Listed here is a single TCR beta chain. The antigen is unknown. The data were obtained in a study of cytomegalovirus exposure and HLA in healthy donors. Study results and limitations: The authors listed 150 or so TCR beta chains as cytomegalovirus-associated. CMV serostatus was the sole immune exposure information available. Association of 16,951 TCR beta sequences with HLA alleles was found at 0.05 false discovery rate in a later analysis. Rarity marked most TCR sequences, yet some public TCRs occurred in many donors.

60 Vbeta and 13 Jbeta primers were used in PCR. Assay: immunoSEQ multiplex PCR; the TCRdb copy retains only in-frame clones and omits some. The table lists roughly 140,000 clones, approximately 78% of them singletons. Material: PBMCs. The sequence was collected from a woman aged 35 to 49 in good health and CMV-seropositive.

CDR3 sequence reads: CASGADPSTDTQYF. The CDR3 bases are TGTGCCAGCGGGGCGGACCCAAGCACAGATACGCAGTATTTT. The chain joins TRBV7-6 to TRBJ2-3; D possibly corresponds to TRBD1 (5 bases). The CDR3 totals 14 residues. The V gene lost 8 bases and the J gene lost 0 bases, with 12 bases spanning the gap. The germline V gene has CDR1 SGHVS and CDR2 FNYEAQ.